This paragraph reports one T cell receptor beta chain. The data were obtained in a study of blood T cell repertoires in COVID-19. Study context: COVID-19 samples collected from the United States, Italy and Spain covered acute and convalescent phases. T cells, B-cell-depleted T cells, or PBMCs supplied cDNA or gDNA.

The trim removed 7 bases at V and 8 bases at J, leaving 10 bases unmatched. The CDR3 length is 14 residues. Germline V gene lookup returns CDR1 SEHNR and CDR2 FQNEAQ (reference sequence). TCRdb's table, derived via immunoSEQ multiplex PCR, lists solely in-frame clones and lacks some. The repertoire holds fewer than 150,000 clones, roughly nine tenths seen once, with roughly 7.9% in the top ten. The sequencing input was peripheral blood. This sequence originates from a man between 65 and 80 years old who had recovered from COVID-19. This chain connects TRBV7-9 to TRBJ1-4, with 7 bases aligning to TRBD1. The CDR3 nucleotides are TGTGCCAGCACCAAGGGGGACAGCAGAGAAAAACTGTTTTTT. Translated: CASTKGDSREKLFF.